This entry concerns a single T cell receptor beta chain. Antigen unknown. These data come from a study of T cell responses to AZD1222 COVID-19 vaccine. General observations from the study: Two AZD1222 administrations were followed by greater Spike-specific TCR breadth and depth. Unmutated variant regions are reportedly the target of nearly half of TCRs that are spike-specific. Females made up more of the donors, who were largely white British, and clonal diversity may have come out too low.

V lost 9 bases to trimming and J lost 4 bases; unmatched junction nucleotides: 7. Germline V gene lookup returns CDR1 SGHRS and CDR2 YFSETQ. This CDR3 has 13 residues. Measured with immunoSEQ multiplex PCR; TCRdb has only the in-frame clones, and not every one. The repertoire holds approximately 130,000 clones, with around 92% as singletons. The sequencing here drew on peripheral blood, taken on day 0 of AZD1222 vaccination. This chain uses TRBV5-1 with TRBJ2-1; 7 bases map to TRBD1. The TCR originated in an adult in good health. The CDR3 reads CATGQDPYNEQFF. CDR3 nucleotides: TGCGCCACAGGACAGGACCCTTACAATGAGCAGTTCTTC.